The T cell receptor beta chain described here comes from a study of blood T cells in healthy people across ages. Study in general: The template switching approach captured approximately one barcoded beta molecule for every two T cells. General study points: Age advanced and TCR beta diversity per million T cells fell, roughly linearly.

Through a sample-barcoded 5' primer and a J-beta primer mix, a second PCR was run for about 6 to 11 cycles. MiXCR, applied by TCRdb to the 5' RACE reads, yields one record per CDR3 protein. Found here are about 780,000 distinct CDR3 sequences, 46% of them singletons; the top ten hold around 18%. Each sample had at least 6 million PBMCs isolated. As for this clonotype: Its antigen is currently unknown.

The CDR3 sequence is 16 residues long. Deletions cut 0 bases from V and 5 bases from J, with 14 bases between. Germline V lookup: CDR1 SEHNR, CDR2 FQNEAQ (reference sequence). The rearrangement joins TRBV7-9 to TRBJ2-1; perhaps TRBD2 as D (5 bases). This receptor was taken from a man of 80 years or more in good health. The sample comprised blood. For the CDR3, the DNA is TGTGCCAGCAGCTTAGCGTACAGAGCGGCGCACAATGAGCAGTTCTTC. It is translated as CASSLAYRAAHNEQFF.